This TCR beta chain was sequenced during a study of beta chain features in type 1 diabetes. Germline V lookup: CDR1 LNHDA, CDR2 SQIVND (reference sequence). The CDR3 is 11 amino acids. The V gene lost 8 bases and the J gene lost 5 bases, with 7 bases spanning the gap. As every portion of the isolated RNA was reverse transcribed, the sequencing read expressed TCRB transcripts. The data were produced by immunoSEQ multiplex PCR, yet TCRdb's version contains in-frame clones alone and is incomplete. The profile shows 900,000 or so clones, roughly 15% of them singletons. This clone was observed a few times.

Material: naive CD4+ T cells from blood. The source is a woman under 30 in good health. The gene calls are TRBV19 and TRBJ2-1, with D uncertain. The chain's CDR3 is CASLAHNEQFF. CDR3 nucleotide sequence: TGTGCCAGTCTGGCCCACAATGAGCAGTTCTTC.